What follows are 31 T cell receptor beta chains derived from one specimen sequenced in a study of identical twins. TCRdb fed the 5' RACE reads into MiXCR, producing one record per CDR3 protein. This sample yields under 450,000 distinct CDR3 sequences, of which roughly 20% are seen a single time; roughly an eighth belongs to the top ten. Sequenced material: naive T cells sorted from blood. The origin of the receptors is a man in his fifties or sixties in good health.

This clonotype was detected a few times. The rearrangement joins TRBV11-2 to TRBJ2-3; D remains ambiguous. Trimming stripped 1 base from V and 7 bases from J, with 12 bases between. Germline V gene sequence: CDR1 SGHAT, CDR2 FQNNGV. The CDR3 is 14 amino acids. CDR3 DNA sequence: TGTGCCAGCAGCTTAGGTCCAGAGGATTATACGCAGTATTTT. Residues: CASSLGPEDYTQYF.

Many counts were recorded for this clonotype. V gene TRBV29-1 combines with J gene TRBJ2-7; TRBD1 matches 10 bases. The length of the CDR3 is 16 residues. V shed 7 bases and J 2 bases; nucleotides not matched to a gene: 14. The germline V gene encodes CDR1 SQVTM and CDR2 ANQGSEA. The CDR3 coding sequence is TGCAGCGCGGGACAGGGGAGGTCCCCCGCAACCTACGAGCAGTACTTC. This codes for CSAGQGRSPATYEQYF.

The table lists this clonotype with many counts. The genes are TRBV7-9 and TRBJ2-7, with 9 bases that match TRBD1. Trimming took 5 bases from V and 3 from J; bases not matched to a gene: 5. The germline gives CDR1 SEHNR, CDR2 FQNEAQ (reference sequence). The CDR3 runs to 14 residues. CDR3 DNA sequence: TGTGCCAGCAGCAGGGACAGGGACCTCTACGAGCAGTACTTC. Translated: CASSRDRDLYEQYF.

This clonotype was observed a few times. The chain employs TRBV7-2 and TRBJ2-7; 12 nucleotides align to TRBD1. CDR3 length: 16 residues. Looked up from germline, CDR1 is SGHTA and CDR2 is FQGNSA. Trimming took 5 bases from V and 0 from J; bases not matched to a gene: 5. CDR3 sequence reads: CASSRGQGAFSYEQYF. The CDR3 coding sequence is TGTGCCAGCAGCCGGGGACAGGGGGCCTTCTCCTACGAGCAGTACTTC.

This clonotype was observed at least ten times. The chain couples TRBV11-2 to TRBJ1-2; maybe TRBD1 (5 bases). The germline V and J ends were trimmed by 5 bases and 7 bases, with 26 bases remaining between them. The CDR3 consists of 17 residues. Germline CDR1 and CDR2: SGHAT and FQNNGV. CDR3 nucleotide sequence: TGTGCCAGCAGCCGGGGAGCCGGGGCGGTAGGCGGCACTGGCTACACCTTC. It yields the protein CASSRGAGAVGGTGYTF.

This clonotype was seen ten or more times. This rearrangement joins TRBV29-1 to TRBJ2-5; TRBD2 agrees at 9 bases. Germline lookup yields CDR1 SQVTM and CDR2 ANQGSEA. The CDR3 length is 14 residues. The V gene end was trimmed by 3 bases and the J gene end by 0 bases; junction bases not matched to a gene: 2. CDR3 protein: CSVDLAGDQETQYF. CDR3 nucleotides: TGCAGCGTTGATTTAGCGGGGGACCAAGAGACCCAGTACTTC.

This clonotype has ten or more counts. The chain couples TRBV5-1 to TRBJ2-5, with 9 bases identical to TRBD1. The CDR3 sequence is 14 residues long. V was clipped by 0 bases and J by 5 bases; unmatched bases: 2. CDR1 and CDR2 (germline): SGHRS, YFSETQ. CDR3 sequence (DNA): TGCGCCAGCAGCTTGGGGGACAGGGACGAGACCCAGTACTTC. It specifies CASSLGDRDETQYF. The full variable domain, rest sourced from reference TRBV5-1 and TRBJ2-5, is KAGVTQTPRYLIKTRGQQVTLSCSPISGHRSVSWYQQTPGQGLQFLFEYFSETQRNKGNFPGRFSGRQFSNSRSEMNVSTLELGDSALYLCASSLGDRDETQYFGPGTRLLVL.

This clonotype was counted a few times. V usage is TRBV6-5 and J usage is TRBJ2-1; 8 bases are shared with TRBD1. The ends lost 0 bases at V and 7 bases at J; junction bases unmatched: 11. The germline CDR1 and CDR2 sequences are MNHEY and SVGAGI. This CDR3 has 17 amino acids. The CDR3 DNA is TGTGCCAGCAGTTACTCGCTTGGCAGGGGGCTCGGTAATGAGCAGTTCTTC. The encoded protein is CASSYSLGRGLGNEQFF.

This clonotype was seen a few times. The genes are TRBV6-2 or TRBV6-3 and TRBJ1-5; 7 nucleotides align to TRBD1. This CDR3 region has 14 residues. The germline V gene encodes CDR1 MNHEY and CDR2 SVGEGT. The trim removed 6 bases at V and 7 bases at J, leaving 9 bases unmatched. CDR3 bases: TGTGCCAGCAGGACAACACAGGGGCGGCAGCCCCAGCATTTT. Encoded protein: CASRTTQGRQPQHF.

The rearrangement joins TRBV29-1 to TRBJ2-3; D not certain. V was clipped by 4 bases and J by 3 bases, with 8 bases between them. The CDR3 covers 12 residues. The germline V gene has CDR1 SQVTM and CDR2 ANQGSEA. In nucleotides, the CDR3 is TGCAGCGTTGGGGGTAATACAGATACGCAGTATTTT. It is translated as CSVGGNTDTQYF.

V usage is TRBV12-3 or TRBV12-4 and J usage is TRBJ1-1; 7 positions match TRBD1. With 7 bases clipped from V and 6 bases from J, the junction kept 8 bases outside the gene matches. The CDR3 runs 13 residues. CDR3 DNA: TGTGCCAGCACCGAAACAGGGGTCGCTGAAGCTTTCTTT. It codes for CASTETGVAEAFF.

The rearrangement links TRBV7-8 to TRBJ1-2; no reliable D call. CDR1 and CDR2 (germline): SGHVS, FQNEAQ. CDR3 length: 16 residues. Trimming removed 2 bases at V and 0 bases at J, with 13 bases between. The DNA of the CDR3 is TGTGCCAGCAGCTTAAACTCCGGACTAGCTAACTATGGCTACACCTTC. This sequence encodes CASSLNSGLANYGYTF.

This clonotype came up many times. The V gene is TRBV4-3, the J gene TRBJ2-2; the match to TRBD1 covers 8 bases. The CDR3 is 17 amino acids. CDR1 LGHNA and CDR2 YSLEER come from the germline V gene. Losses at the gene ends were 2 bases for V and 4 bases for J; bases not matched to a gene: 9. This chain's CDR3 is CASSQLWTGRITGELFF. The CDR3 region has the DNA TGCGCCAGCAGCCAACTCTGGACAGGGAGGATCACCGGGGAGCTGTTTTTT.

In its sample, this clonotype was seen a few times. This CDR3 is CASTFSGGGRSETQYF. The CDR3 DNA follows: TGTGCCAGCACCTTTTCCGGGGGAGGACGTTCAGAGACCCAGTACTTC. V gene TRBV11-2 combines with J gene TRBJ2-5, with D possibly TRBD2 on 6 matching bases. CDR3 length: 16 amino acids. With 7 bases removed from V and 4 bases from J, the gap between germline ends came to 22 bases. Germline CDR1 reads SGHAT; CDR2 reads FQNNGV.

V gene TRBV5-1 combines with J gene TRBJ2-1, with 9 bases that match TRBD2. Trimming at V came to 1 base and at J to 12 bases, leaving 20 bases not matched to a gene. The germline V gene has CDR1 SGHRS and CDR2 YFSETQ. The CDR3 sequence is 18 residues long. CDR3 nucleotide sequence: TGCGCCAGCAGCTTGAGGGAGAATCGACTAGCGGATCCGGGGCGGCAGTTCTTC. It yields the protein CASSLRENRLADPGRQFF.

This clonotype was observed at least ten times. The genes are TRBV20-1 and TRBJ1-4; 11 positions agree with TRBD1. The trim removed 3 bases at V and 8 bases at J, leaving 5 bases unmatched. Germline V lookup: CDR1 DFQATT, CDR2 SNEGSKA (reference sequence). The CDR3 length is 14 residues. The CDR3 DNA sequence: TGCAGTGCTAGGGACAGGGGGCGTGGGGAAAAACTGTTTTTT. This encodes CSARDRGRGEKLFF.

The chain has TRBV6-2 or TRBV6-3 and TRBJ2-1, with TRBD2 as a possible D gene (7 bases). The CDR3 is made up of 18 amino acids. Trimming took 6 bases from V and 0 from J, leaving 21 bases between them. Germline assignment: CDR1 MNHEY and CDR2 SVGEGT. For the CDR3, the DNA is TGTGCCAGCAGGGGGGCCCCTCTAGCGGTAAGCTCCTACAATGAGCAGTTCTTC. Amino acid sequence: CASRGAPLAVSSYNEQFF.

This clonotype was detected a few times. This chain uses TRBV11-1 with TRBJ2-5, with a weak D call TRBD1 (5 bases). The V end lost 8 bases, the J end lost 1 base, and 11 bases lay between the germline ends. Germline V gives CDR1 SGHAT, CDR2 FQDESV (reference sequence). The CDR3 has 13 amino acids. DNA for the CDR3: TGTGCCAGCTGCCAGGGATTCCAAGAGACCCAGTACTTC. It yields the protein CASCQGFQETQYF.

Remarks on this clonotype: This CDR3 fails to terminate in the conserved phenylalanine or tryptophan, so it likely reflects a read error. The chain combines TRBV20-1 with TRBJ2-3, with a tentative D call TRBD2 (6 bases). The CDR3 covers 13 residues. Germline CDR1 reads DFQATT; CDR2 reads SNEGSKA (reference sequence). Trimming took 6 bases from V and 3 from J, leaving 13 bases between them. The CDR3 spells CSARDSRTDTQYL. CDR3 nucleotide sequence: TGCAGTGCGCGGGACTCGAGGACAGATACGCAGTATCTT.

This clonotype was seen a few times. V and J are TRBV7-9 and TRBJ1-2; D is perhaps TRBD1 (5 bases). The CDR3 covers 16 residues. Between the trimmed V and J ends, which lost 4 bases and 5 bases, there was a span of 20 bases. Germline CDR1 and CDR2: SEHNR and FQNEAQ (reference sequence). In DNA, the CDR3 is TGTGCCAGCAGCTCCGAGGCCGTCAGGGTAGGGTATGGCTACACCTTC. Amino acid sequence: CASSSEAVRVGYGYTF.

The rearrangement joins TRBV7-8 to TRBJ2-1, with TRBD2 matching over 7 bases. J gave up 0 bases and V 5 bases, and 7 bases lay outside the gene matches. CDR1 is SGHVS and CDR2 is FQNEAQ in the germline V gene. This CDR3 has 16 residues. The CDR3, as DNA: TGTGCCAGCAGCGCCGTAGCGGGCAGCTCCTACAATGAGCAGTTCTTC. Amino acids: CASSAVAGSSYNEQFF.

This clonotype was recorded at least ten times. The rearrangement links TRBV6-1 to TRBJ2-1; D may match TRBD1 or TRBD2 (5 bases each). Trimming stripped 6 bases from V and 2 bases from J, with 14 bases between. Germline CDR1 MNHNS, CDR2 SASEGT. This CDR3 spans 15 amino acids. The CDR3 DNA reads TGTGCCAGCAGCATCGGGACCAGGCCCTACAATGAGCAGTTCTTC. This translates into CASSIGTRPYNEQFF.

The chain has TRBV28 and TRBJ1-1, with D tentatively TRBD1 (6 bases). Trimming cost V 6 bases and J 3 bases, with 17 bases left between them. The CDR3 loop spans 15 amino acids. The V gene's germline CDR1 is MDHEN and CDR2 SYDVKM. In nucleotides, the CDR3 is TGTGCCAGCAGACCCCTTGTACAGGGTGACACTGAAGCTTTCTTT. Protein product: CASRPLVQGDTEAFF.

This clonotype was detected once. The junction does not match germline at one end; this may be a read error. The chain recombines TRBV11-2 with TRBJ2-7; 8 bases agree with TRBD1. Per germline, CDR1 SGHAT and CDR2 FQNNGV. The CDR3 spans 15 residues. The CDR3 DNA reads TGTGCCAGCAGCTCGACAGGGGAGGACTCCTACGAGCGGTACTTC. Protein product: CASSSTGEDSYERYF.

This clonotype was observed many times. The rearrangement links TRBV7-2 to TRBJ1-5; the D is unclear. Looked up from germline, CDR1 is SGHTA and CDR2 is FQGNSA. V lost 3 bases to trimming and J lost 0 bases, with 6 bases between them. The CDR3 consists of 14 residues. CDR3 in DNA: TGTGCCAGCAGCTTGGAGGGTAGCAATCAGCCCCAGCATTTT. Its protein product is CASSLEGSNQPQHF.

In its sample, this clonotype was seen a few times. V gene TRBV5-1 combines with J gene TRBJ1-5; TRBD1 matches at 12 bases. Germline V gene lookup returns CDR1 SGHRS and CDR2 YFSETQ. V was pared by 2 bases and J by 4 bases, with 7 bases of the junction left unmatched. The CDR3 loop spans 17 amino acids. This chain's CDR3 is CASSFVWDRGLNQPQHF. DNA of the CDR3: TGCGCCAGCAGCTTTGTTTGGGACAGGGGGCTTAATCAGCCCCAGCATTTT.

This clonotype has more than one count but fewer than ten. The rearrangement joins TRBV7-2 to TRBJ2-3, with 9 bases fitting TRBD2. The junction had 15 bases not matched to a gene; V was cut back by 1 base and J by 4 bases. In germline, CDR1 is SGHTA, CDR2 FQGNSA. The CDR3 extends over 19 amino acids. CDR3 residues: CASSLGHGGGAIPADTQYF. The CDR3 region has the DNA TGTGCCAGCAGCTTAGGGCATGGCGGGGGGGCGATTCCAGCAGATACGCAGTATTTT.

This clonotype has more than one count but fewer than ten. The rearrangement joins TRBV25-1 to TRBJ2-7; D is perhaps TRBD1 (5 bases). Between the trimmed V and J ends, which lost 2 bases and 0 bases, there was a span of 8 bases. This CDR3 spans 14 amino acids. Germline assignment: CDR1 MGHDK and CDR2 SYGVNS. In DNA form, the CDR3 reads TGTGCCAGCAGTGAAACAGGAATCTCCTACGAGCAGTACTTC. Protein sequence: CASSETGISYEQYF.

On this clonotype: A much larger clonotype is one base distant, so this may be a read error. V gene TRBV29-1 combines with J gene TRBJ2-6; D is uncertain. The CDR3 has 14 residues. Germline CDR1 SQVTM, CDR2 ANQGSEA. CDR3 region: CSVKDGSGANVLTF. CDR3 DNA sequence: TGCAGCGTTAAAGATGGCTCAGGGGCCAACGTCCTGACTTTC.

J is TRBJ2-3 and V is TRBV3-1, with a tentative D call TRBD2 (6 bases). V shed 1 base and J shed 4 bases, with 12 bases lying between them. Germline-derived CDR1 and CDR2 are LGHDT and YNNKEL (reference sequence). The CDR3 covers 15 residues. The CDR3 nucleotides read TGTGCCAGCAGCCAAGTCCTTCTAGCGCCAGATACGCAGTATTTT. Protein product: CASSQVLLAPDTQYF.

The genes are TRBV5-6 and TRBJ1-4, with D unresolved. Germline V gives CDR1 SGHDT, CDR2 YYEEEE. V was trimmed by 4 bases and J by 0 bases, leaving 13 bases between them. The CDR3 consists of 16 residues. CDR3 sequence (DNA): TGTGCCAGCAGCCTGGGTTTGGGAGCAACTAATGAAAAACTGTTTTTT. Amino acid sequence: CASSLGLGATNEKLFF.